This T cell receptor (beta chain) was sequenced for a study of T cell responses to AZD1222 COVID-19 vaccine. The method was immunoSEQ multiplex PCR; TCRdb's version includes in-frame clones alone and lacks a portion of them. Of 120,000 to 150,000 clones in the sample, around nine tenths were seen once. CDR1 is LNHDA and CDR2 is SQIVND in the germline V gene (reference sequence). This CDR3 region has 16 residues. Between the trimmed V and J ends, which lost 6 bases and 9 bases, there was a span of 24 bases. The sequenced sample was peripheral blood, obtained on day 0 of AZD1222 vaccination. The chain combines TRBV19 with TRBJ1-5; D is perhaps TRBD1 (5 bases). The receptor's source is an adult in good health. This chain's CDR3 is CASRPWTAGATGPQHF. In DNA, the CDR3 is TGTGCCAGTAGACCCTGGACGGCCGGGGCTACCGGGCCCCAGCATTTT.